The clone carrying this TCR beta chain was recorded a few times. Antigen unknown. A single record per CDR3 protein comes from TCRdb applying MiXCR to the RT-PCR reads. The sample shows more than 550,000 distinct CDR3 sequences, around 11% of them seen only once. This sample is drawn from a study of response to subunit inactivated influenza vaccine. Notes on the study in general: T cells newly recruited by each seasonal influenza vaccination are few, the authors suggested.

The germline V gene has CDR1 KGHDR and CDR2 SFDVKD. The CDR3 runs 20 residues. V was clipped by 5 bases and J by 1 base; unmatched bases: 14. In addition, the sample was reused for a study of T cells expressing NK-cell markers. That paper states: TCR beta cDNA was generated via 5'RACE template switching incorporating UMIs. The authors derived TCR beta repertoires from sorted CD3+CD56+NKG2C+, CD3+CD56+NKG2C- and CD3+CD56-NKG2C+ T cells. The CD3+CD56-NKG2C+ fraction of a handful of donors was also led by these clonotypes. The study left the HCMV specificity of expanded NKG2C+ T cell clones unresolved.

The TCR was taken from a man aged 45-65 years who received an inactivated influenza vaccine. V is TRBV24-1 and J is TRBJ2-2; 11 bases match TRBD2. Specimen: PBMCs from blood, collected on the day of vaccination. CDR3 residues: CATSGLKLAGAPVNTGELFF. CDR3 in DNA: TGTGCCACCAGTGGCCTTAAACTAGCGGGAGCCCCCGTGAACACCGGGGAGCTGTTTTTT.